This TCR beta chain was captured by sequencing in a study of cytomegalovirus exposure and HLA in healthy donors. This CDR3 has 14 residues. Germline CDR1 reads SGHRS; CDR2 reads YFSETQ. Trimming took 4 bases from V and 4 from J; bases not matched to a gene: 5. Study findings and constraints: According to the study, 160 or so TCR beta chains were cytomegalovirus-associated. Prediction of most subjects' HLA-A and HLA-B alleles by TCR beta sequences was reportedly accurate.

In the PCR, 60 Vbeta and 13 Jbeta primers were used. Assay used: immunoSEQ multiplex PCR; TCRdb lists only in-frame clones, some missing. The table lists about 130,000 clones, about 64% of them singletons. About this clone: Its antigen is currently unknown.

Sequences were obtained from PBMCs. The source of this sequence is a woman aged 40 to 50 in good health and CMV-seronegative. The V gene is TRBV5-1, the J gene TRBJ1-2, with 9 bases that match TRBD1. This CDR3 reads CASSPGQGPYGYTF. The CDR3 coding sequence is TGCGCCAGCAGCCCGGGACAGGGCCCCTATGGCTACACCTTC.